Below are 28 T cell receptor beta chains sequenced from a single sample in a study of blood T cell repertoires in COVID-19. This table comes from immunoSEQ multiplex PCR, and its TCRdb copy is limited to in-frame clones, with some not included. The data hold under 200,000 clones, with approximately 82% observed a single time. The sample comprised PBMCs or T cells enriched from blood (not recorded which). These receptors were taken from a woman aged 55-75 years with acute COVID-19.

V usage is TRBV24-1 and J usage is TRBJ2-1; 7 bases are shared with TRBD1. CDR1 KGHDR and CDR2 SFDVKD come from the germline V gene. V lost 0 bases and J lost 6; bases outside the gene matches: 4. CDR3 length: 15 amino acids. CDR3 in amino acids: CATSDLSTGRNEQFF. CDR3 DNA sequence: TGTGCCACCAGTGATTTGTCGACAGGGCGCAATGAGCAGTTCTTC.

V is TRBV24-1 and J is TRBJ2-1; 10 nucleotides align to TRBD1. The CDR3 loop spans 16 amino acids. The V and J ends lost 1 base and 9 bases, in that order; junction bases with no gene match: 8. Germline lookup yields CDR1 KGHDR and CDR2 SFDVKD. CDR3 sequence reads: CATSDFAGQGQGEQFF. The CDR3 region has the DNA TGTGCCACCAGTGATTTTGCGGGACAGGGGCAGGGTGAGCAGTTCTTC.

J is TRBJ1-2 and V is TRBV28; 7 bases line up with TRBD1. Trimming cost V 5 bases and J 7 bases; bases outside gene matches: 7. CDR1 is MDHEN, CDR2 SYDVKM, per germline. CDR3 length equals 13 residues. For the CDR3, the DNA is TGTGCCAGCAGTCCGGACAGGACGTTTGGCTACACCTTC. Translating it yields CASSPDRTFGYTF.

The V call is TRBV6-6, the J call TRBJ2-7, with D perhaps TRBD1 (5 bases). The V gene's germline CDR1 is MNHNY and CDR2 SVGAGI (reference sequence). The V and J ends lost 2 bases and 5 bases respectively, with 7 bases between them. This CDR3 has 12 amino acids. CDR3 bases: TGTGCCAGCAGTTACCTAGGGGACGAGCAGTACGTC. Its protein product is CASSYLGDEQYV.

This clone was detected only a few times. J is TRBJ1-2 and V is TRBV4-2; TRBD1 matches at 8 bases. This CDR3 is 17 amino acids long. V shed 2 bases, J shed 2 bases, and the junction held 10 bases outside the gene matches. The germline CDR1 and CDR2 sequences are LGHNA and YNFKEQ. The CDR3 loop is CASSQPVGQGANYGYTF. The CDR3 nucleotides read TGTGCCAGCAGCCAACCCGTCGGACAGGGAGCCAACTATGGCTACACCTTC.

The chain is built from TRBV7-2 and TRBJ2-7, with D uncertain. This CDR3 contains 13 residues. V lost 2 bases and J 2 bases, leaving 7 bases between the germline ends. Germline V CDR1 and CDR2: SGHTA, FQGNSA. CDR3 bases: TGTGCCAGCAGCTTACGGTTGACCTACGAGCAGTACTTC. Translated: CASSLRLTYEQYF.

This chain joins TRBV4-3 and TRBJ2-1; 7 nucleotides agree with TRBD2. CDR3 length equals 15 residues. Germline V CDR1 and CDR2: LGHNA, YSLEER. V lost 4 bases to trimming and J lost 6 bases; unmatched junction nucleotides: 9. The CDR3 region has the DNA TGCGCCAGCAGCCTAGAGCGGGGACCTACCAATGAGCAGTTCTTC. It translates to CASSLERGPTNEQFF.

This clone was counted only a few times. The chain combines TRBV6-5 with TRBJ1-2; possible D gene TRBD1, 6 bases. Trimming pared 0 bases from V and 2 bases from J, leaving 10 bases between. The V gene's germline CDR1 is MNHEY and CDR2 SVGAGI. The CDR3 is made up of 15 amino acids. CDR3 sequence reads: CASSYSGHVNYGYTF. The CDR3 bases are TGTGCCAGCAGTTACTCGGGACACGTGAACTATGGCTACACCTTC.

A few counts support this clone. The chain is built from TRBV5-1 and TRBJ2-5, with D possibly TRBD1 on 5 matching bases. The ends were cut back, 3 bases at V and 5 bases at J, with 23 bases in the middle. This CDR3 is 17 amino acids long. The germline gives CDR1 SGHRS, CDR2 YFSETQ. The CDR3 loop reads CASSSQGMGELGETQYF. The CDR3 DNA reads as TGCGCCAGCAGCTCGCAGGGAATGGGCGAGCTTGGGGAGACCCAGTACTTC.

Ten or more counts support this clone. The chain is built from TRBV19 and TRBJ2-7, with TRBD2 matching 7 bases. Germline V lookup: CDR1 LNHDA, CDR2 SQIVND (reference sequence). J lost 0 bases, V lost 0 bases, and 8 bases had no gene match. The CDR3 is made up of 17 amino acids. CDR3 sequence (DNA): TGTGCCAGTAGTATAGAACGCTCGAGCGGGGTCTCCTACGAGCAGTACTTC. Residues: CASSIERSSGVSYEQYF. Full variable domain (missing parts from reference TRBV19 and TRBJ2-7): DGGITQSPKYLFRKEGQNVTLSCEQNLNHDAMYWYRQDPGQGLRLIYYSQIVNDFQKGDIAEGYSVSREKKESFPLTVTSAQKNPTAFYLCASSIERSSGVSYEQYFGPGTRLTVT.

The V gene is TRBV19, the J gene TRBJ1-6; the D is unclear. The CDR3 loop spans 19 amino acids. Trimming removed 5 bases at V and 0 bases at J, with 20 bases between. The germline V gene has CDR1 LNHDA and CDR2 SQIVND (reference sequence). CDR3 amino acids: CASSGNGMRRSSYNSPLHF. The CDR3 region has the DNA TGTGCCAGTAGTGGAAACGGTATGCGCCGGAGCTCCTATAATTCACCCCTCCACTTT.

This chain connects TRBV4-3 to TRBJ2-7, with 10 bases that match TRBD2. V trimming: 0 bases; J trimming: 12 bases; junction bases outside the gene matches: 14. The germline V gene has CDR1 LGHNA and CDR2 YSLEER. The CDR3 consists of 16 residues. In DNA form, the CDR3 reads TGCGCCAGCAGCCAAGATTCCGGGCCTAGCGGGAGTCCCCGGTACTTC. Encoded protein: CASSQDSGPSGSPRYF.

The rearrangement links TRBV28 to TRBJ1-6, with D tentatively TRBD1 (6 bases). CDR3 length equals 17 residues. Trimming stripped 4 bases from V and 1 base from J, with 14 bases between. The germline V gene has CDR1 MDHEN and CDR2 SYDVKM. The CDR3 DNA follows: TGTGCCAGCAGTTCCCACAGGGTTCCGTCCTATAATTCACCCCTCCACTTT. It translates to CASSSHRVPSYNSPLHF. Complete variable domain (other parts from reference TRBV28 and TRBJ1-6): DVKVTQSSRYLVKRTGEKVFLECVQDMDHENMFWYRQDPGLGLRLIYFSYDVKMKEKGDIPEGYSVSREKKERFSLILESASTNQTSMYLCASSSHRVPSYNSPLHFGNGTRLTVT.

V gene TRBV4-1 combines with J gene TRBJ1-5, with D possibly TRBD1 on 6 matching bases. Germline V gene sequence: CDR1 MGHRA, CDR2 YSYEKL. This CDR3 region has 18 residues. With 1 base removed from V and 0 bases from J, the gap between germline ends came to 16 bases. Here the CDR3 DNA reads TGCGCCAGCAGCCAAGGTATACGGACAGATTTTAGCAATCAGCCCCAGCATTTT. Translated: CASSQGIRTDFSNQPQHF.

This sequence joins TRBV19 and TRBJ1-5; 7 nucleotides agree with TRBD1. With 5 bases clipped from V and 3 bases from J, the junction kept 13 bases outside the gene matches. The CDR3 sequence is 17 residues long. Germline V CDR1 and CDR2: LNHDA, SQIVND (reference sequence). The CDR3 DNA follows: TGTGCCAGTAGTCCAAGAGGGGGCCGCACACCCAATCAGCCCCAGCATTTT. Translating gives CASSPRGGRTPNQPQHF.

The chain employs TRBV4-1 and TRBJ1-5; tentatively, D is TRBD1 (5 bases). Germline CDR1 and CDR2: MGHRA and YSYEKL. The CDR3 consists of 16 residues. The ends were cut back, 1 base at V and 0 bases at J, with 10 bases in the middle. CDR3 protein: CASSQVGGNSNQPQHF. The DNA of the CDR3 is TGCGCCAGCAGCCAAGTTGGGGGGAATAGCAATCAGCCCCAGCATTTT.

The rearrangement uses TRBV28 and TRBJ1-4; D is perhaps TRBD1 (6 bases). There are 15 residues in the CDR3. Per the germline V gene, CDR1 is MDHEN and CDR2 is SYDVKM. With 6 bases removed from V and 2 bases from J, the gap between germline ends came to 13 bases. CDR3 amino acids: CASSSPGATNEKLFF. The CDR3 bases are TGTGCCAGCAGCTCTCCAGGGGCTACTAATGAAAAACTGTTTTTT.

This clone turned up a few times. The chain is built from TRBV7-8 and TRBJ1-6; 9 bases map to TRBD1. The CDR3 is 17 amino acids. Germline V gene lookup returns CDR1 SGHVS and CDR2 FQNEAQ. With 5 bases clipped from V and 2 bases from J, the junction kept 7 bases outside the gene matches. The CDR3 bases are TGTGCCAGCAGCCCGCGGACAGGGGTAACCTATAATTCACCCCTCCACTTT. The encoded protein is CASSPRTGVTYNSPLHF.

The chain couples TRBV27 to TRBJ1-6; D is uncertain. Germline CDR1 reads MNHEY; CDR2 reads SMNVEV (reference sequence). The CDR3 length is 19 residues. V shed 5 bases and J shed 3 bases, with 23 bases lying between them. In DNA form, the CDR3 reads TGTGCCAGCAGTCCACGGATTGTCCCCTGGGCAGGCTATAATTCACCCCTCCACTTT. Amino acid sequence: CASSPRIVPWAGYNSPLHF.

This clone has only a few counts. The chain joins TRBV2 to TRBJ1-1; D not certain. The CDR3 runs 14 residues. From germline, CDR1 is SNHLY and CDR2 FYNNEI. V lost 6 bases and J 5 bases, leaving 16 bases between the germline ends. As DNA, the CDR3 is TGTGCCAGCAGCGTTCCGACTGGTAGTACTGAAGCTTTCTTT. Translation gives CASSVPTGSTEAFF.

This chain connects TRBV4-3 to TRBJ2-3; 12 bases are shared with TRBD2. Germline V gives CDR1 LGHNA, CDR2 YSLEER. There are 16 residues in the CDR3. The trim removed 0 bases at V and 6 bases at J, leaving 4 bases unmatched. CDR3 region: CASSQDFTSGGDTQYF. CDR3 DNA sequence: TGCGCCAGCAGCCAAGATTTCACTAGCGGGGGGGATACGCAGTATTTT.

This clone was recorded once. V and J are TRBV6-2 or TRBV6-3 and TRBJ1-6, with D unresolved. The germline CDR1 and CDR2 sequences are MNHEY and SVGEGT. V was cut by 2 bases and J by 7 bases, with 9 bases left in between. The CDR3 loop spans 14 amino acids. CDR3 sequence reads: CASSYRPGNSPLHF. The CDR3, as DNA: TGTGCCAGCAGTTACCGGCCGGGGAATTCACCCCTCCACTTT.

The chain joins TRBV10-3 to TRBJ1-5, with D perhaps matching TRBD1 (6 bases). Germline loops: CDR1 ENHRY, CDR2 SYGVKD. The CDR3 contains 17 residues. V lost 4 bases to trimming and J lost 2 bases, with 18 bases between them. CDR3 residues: CAISGALRGGGNQPQHF. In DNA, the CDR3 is TGTGCCATCAGTGGGGCCCTTAGAGGGGGAGGCAATCAGCCCCAGCATTTT.

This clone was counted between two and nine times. The CDR3 reads CASSLGGTSGYYEQYF. The DNA for the CDR3 is TGTGCCAGCAGCCTAGGGGGGACTAGCGGATACTACGAGCAGTACTTC. V and J are TRBV4-2 and TRBJ2-7; 11 bases line up with TRBD2. The ends lost 4 bases at V and 3 bases at J; junction bases unmatched: 8. Looked up from germline, CDR1 is LGHNA and CDR2 is YNFKEQ. This CDR3 has 16 residues.

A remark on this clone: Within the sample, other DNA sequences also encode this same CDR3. CDR3: CASSQGAQPQHF. For the CDR3, the DNA is TGTGCCAGCAGCCAAGGAGCTCAGCCCCAGCATTTT. This sequence joins TRBV3-1 (or the pseudogene TRBV3-2) and TRBJ1-5, with no clear D. The germline gives CDR1 LGHDT, CDR2 YNNKEL (reference sequence). V shed 1 base and J shed 6 bases, with 4 bases lying between them. The CDR3 runs to 12 residues.

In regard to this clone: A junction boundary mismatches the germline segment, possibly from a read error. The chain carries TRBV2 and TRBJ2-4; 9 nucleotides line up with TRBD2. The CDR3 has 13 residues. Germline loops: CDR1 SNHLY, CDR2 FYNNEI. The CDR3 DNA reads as TGTGCCAGCAGTGAAAATCGGAGACTAGCGGACCGCTTC. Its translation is CASSENRRLADRF.

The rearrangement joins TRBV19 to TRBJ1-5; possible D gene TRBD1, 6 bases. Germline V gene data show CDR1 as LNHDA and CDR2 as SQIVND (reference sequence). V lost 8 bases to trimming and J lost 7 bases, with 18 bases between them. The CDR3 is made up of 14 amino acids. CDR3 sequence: CASGEGTRGQPQHF. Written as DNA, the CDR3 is TGTGCCAGTGGGGAAGGGACAAGGGGACAGCCCCAGCATTTT.

The CDR3 DNA reads TGTGCCAGCAGCGTGGACAGAGCTGTCGGGGAGCTGTTTTTT. It yields the protein CASSVDRAVGELFF. The chain carries TRBV9 and TRBJ2-2, with TRBD1 as a possible D gene (6 bases). Trimming shortened V by 2 bases and J by 7 bases, and 12 bases separated the two germline ends. The CDR3 consists of 14 residues. The germline V gene encodes CDR1 SGDLS and CDR2 YYNGEE.